This entry lists 23 T cell receptor beta chains sequenced from one sample in a study of identical twins (dated by TCRdb to between 2015 and 2016). Preparation of the library involved 5' RACE. The instrument given in TCRdb is Illumina HiSeq 2000. Through fastp at Q25 and MiXCR, TCRdb rebuilt clones from the public reads, retaining in-frame beta chains. Every entry covers one CDR3 protein and lists the most common genes and DNA from its rows. The sample data list a few hundred thousand distinct CDR3 sequences, and 9.5% to 15% of these were observed just once. Of the sample, roughly 3.7% falls within the top ten clones. These data also featured in a second study, about yellow fever vaccine responses in identical twins.

Input material: memory (CD45RO+) T cells sorted from blood. The cell subset or site label of this sample denotes: CD45RO+ enriched T cells. These receptor sequences come from a woman under 30 in good health.

The V and J genes are TRBV21-1 and TRBJ2-5; TRBD1 is the table's D call, not checked against the DNA. TRBV21-1 is shown as a pseudogene. The CDR3 extends over 16 amino acids. CDR3 amino acids: CASSKSQTVLQETQYF. The CDR3 DNA sequence: TGTGCCAGCAGCAAAAGTCAGACAGTCCTCCAAGAGACCCAGTACTTC.

The CDR3 spells CASSRTSIADTQYF. The CDR3, as DNA: TGTGCCAGCAGCCGGACTAGCATCGCAGATACGCAGTATTTT. The rearrangement joins TRBV14 to TRBJ2-3; TRBD2 matches at 8 bases. Trimming at V came to 4 bases and at J to 4 bases, leaving 4 bases not matched to a gene. The CDR3 is 14 residues long. Germline V gene lookup returns CDR1 SGHDN and CDR2 FVKESK.

The J gene is TRBJ2-6, the V gene TRBV12-3 or TRBV12-4; 11 nucleotides line up with TRBD1. This CDR3 region has 15 residues. After removal of 6 bases from V and 2 bases from J, the junction contained 0 bases not matched to a gene. The CDR3 nucleotides are TGTGCCAGCAGGGGACAGGGGGCTGGGGCCAACGTCCTGACTTTC. It specifies CASRGQGAGANVLTF.

This sequence joins TRBV2 and TRBJ1-5; TRBD1 aligns across 9 bases. This CDR3 is 13 amino acids long. V was pared by 8 bases and J by 6 bases, with 5 bases of the junction left unmatched. CDR1 is SNHLY, CDR2 FYNNEI, per germline. The CDR3 DNA reads TGTGCCAGCGGCCGGGACAGGGTTCAGCCCCAGCATTTT. Amino acids: CASGRDRVQPQHF. The variable domain in full, with the rest retrieved from reference TRBV2 and TRBJ1-5, is EPEVTQTPSHQVTQMGQEVILRCVPISNHLYFYWYRQILGQKVEFLVSFYNNEISEKSEIFDDQFSVERPDGSNFTLKIRSTKLEDSAMYFCASGRDRVQPQHFGDGTRLSIL.

The chain has TRBV11-3 and TRBJ2-1; D may be TRBD1 or TRBD2 (5 bases each). Germline loops: CDR1 SGHNT, CDR2 YENEEA. V was trimmed by 5 bases and J by 4 bases, leaving 15 bases between them. CDR3 size: 15 residues. The CDR3 nucleotides read TGTGCCAGCAGCCCGGGACCGATCCTGTACAATGAGCAGTTCTTC. Its protein is CASSPGPILYNEQFF. Together with reference TRBV11-3 and TRBJ2-1, the CDR3 gives the full variable domain: EAGVVQSPRYKIIEKKQPVAFWCNPISGHNTLYWYLQNLGQGPELLIRYENEEAVDDSQLPKDRFSAERLKGVDSTLKIQPAELGDSAVYLCASSPGPILYNEQFFGPGTRLTVL.

CDR3 loop: CASSFRTGFANTGELFF. The CDR3 nucleotides are TGTGCCAGCAGCTTCCGGACAGGGTTTGCGAACACCGGGGAGCTGTTTTTT. The chain joins TRBV7-9 to TRBJ2-2, with 8 bases fitting TRBD1. This CDR3 has 17 residues. The V and J ends lost 3 bases and 0 bases, in that order; junction bases with no gene match: 6. Per the germline V gene, CDR1 is SEHNR and CDR2 is FQNEAQ (reference sequence).

This clonotype was seen only a few times. This chain connects TRBV10-3 to TRBJ2-1; TRBD1 aligns across 7 bases. This CDR3 comprises 14 residues. Trimming cost V 5 bases and J 6 bases; bases outside gene matches: 7. The germline V gene has CDR1 ENHRY and CDR2 SYGVKD. CDR3: CAISPGTASNEQFF. The CDR3 DNA is TGTGCCATCAGTCCCGGGACAGCGAGCAATGAGCAGTTCTTC.

The rearrangement joins TRBV20-1 to TRBJ2-3; TRBD1 matches 10 bases. The CDR3 runs to 14 residues. Germline assignment: CDR1 DFQATT and CDR2 SNEGSKA (reference sequence). With 6 bases clipped from V and 3 bases from J, the junction kept 6 bases outside the gene matches. The CDR3 bases are TGCAGTGCATCCGGGACAGGGGAGACAGATACGCAGTATTTT. Residues: CSASGTGETDTQYF.

Many counts were recorded for this clonotype. The V call is TRBV24-1, the J call TRBJ2-3, with a possible D match to TRBD2 (6 bases). Germline CDR1 KGHDR, CDR2 SFDVKD. V was cut by 5 bases and J by 5 bases, with 13 bases left in between. This CDR3 is 14 amino acids long. The CDR3 nucleotides read TGTGCCACCAGTGGACAAGGGGAGGTAGATACGCAGTATTTT. Encoded protein: CATSGQGEVDTQYF.

V usage is TRBV5-1 and J usage is TRBJ2-5, with D tentatively TRBD2 (6 bases). Germline values: CDR1 SGHRS, CDR2 YFSETQ. The CDR3 runs to 17 residues. Trimming pared 0 bases from V and 4 bases from J, leaving 19 bases between. CDR3 nucleotide sequence: TGCGCCAGCAGCTTGGAGGGGAGTAGCGGCCGGGCAGAGACCCAGTACTTC. Protein product: CASSLEGSSGRAETQYF.

A note on this clonotype: Possible read error: a much larger clone is one base away. The chain combines TRBV24-1 with TRBJ2-1; the match to TRBD2 covers 8 bases. CDR1 is KGHDR and CDR2 is SFDVKD in the germline V gene. The CDR3 covers 15 residues. As DNA, the CDR3 is TGTGCCCCCAGTGATTGGCGGGGGGCTTACAATGAGCAGTTCTTC. Amino acids: CAPSDWRGAYNEQFF.

This clonotype has only a few counts. The rearrangement joins TRBV5-6 to TRBJ2-5; TRBD2 matches 10 bases. J lost 0 bases, V lost 4 bases, and 6 bases had no gene match. The CDR3 runs to 16 residues. Germline V gene data show CDR1 as SGHDT and CDR2 as YYEEEE. The CDR3 loop reads CASSRGLAVHQETQYF. As DNA, the CDR3 is TGTGCCAGCAGCCGTGGACTAGCGGTTCACCAAGAGACCCAGTACTTC.

The V call is TRBV10-3, the J call TRBJ2-5; D remains unclear. The CDR3 is 13 residues long. Trimming removed 10 bases from V and 4 bases from J, with 16 bases in between. Looked up from germline, CDR1 is ENHRY and CDR2 is SYGVKD. The CDR3 here is CATVSGMGETQYF. CDR3 nucleotide sequence: TGTGCCACCGTGTCCGGTATGGGAGAGACCCAGTACTTC.

This clonotype was recorded many times. The chain uses TRBV29-1 and TRBJ2-3; no clear D. Germline CDR1 and CDR2: SQVTM and ANQGSEA. V was shortened by 2 bases and J by 6 bases, with 18 bases between the two germline ends. The length of the CDR3 is 15 residues. As DNA, the CDR3 is TGCAGCGTTGAAAATGACGACACTCCGGAGGATACGCAGTATTTT. Translation gives CSVENDDTPEDTQYF.

A remark on this clonotype: Sequence at one end of the junction differs from germline and may be a read error. The V gene is TRBV5-6, the J gene TRBJ2-1; the D gene is possibly TRBD2 (6 bases). The germline gives CDR1 SGHDT, CDR2 YYEEEE. The CDR3 is 14 residues long. The CDR3 spells CAISAGLFSDEQFF. The CDR3 DNA sequence: TGTGCCATCAGCGCCGGACTATTCAGCGATGAGCAGTTCTTC.

This clonotype has just a few counts. The chain has TRBV28 and TRBJ2-3; TRBD1 aligns across 9 bases. Germline assignment: CDR1 MDHEN and CDR2 SYDVKM. J was trimmed by 3 bases and V by 4 bases; bases with no gene match: 8. This CDR3 has 16 residues. The CDR3 protein is CASSSSQGAQTDTQYF. The DNA for the CDR3 is TGTGCCAGCAGTTCCTCACAGGGGGCGCAGACAGATACGCAGTATTTT.

V is TRBV5-1 and J is TRBJ1-6, with TRBD1 matching 7 bases. The length of the CDR3 is 14 residues. The trim removed 0 bases at V and 11 bases at J, leaving 5 bases unmatched. The germline gives CDR1 SGHRS, CDR2 YFSETQ. CDR3 sequence: CASSLGQGMTPLHF. DNA of the CDR3: TGCGCCAGCAGCTTGGGACAGGGCATGACACCCCTCCACTTT.

In this sample, this clonotype turned up a few times. The gene calls are TRBV9 and TRBJ2-6, with TRBD1 matching over 7 bases. The CDR3 has 19 residues. The V gene's germline CDR1 is SGDLS and CDR2 YYNGEE. V trimming: 0 bases; J trimming: 0 bases; junction bases outside the gene matches: 9. Written as DNA, the CDR3 is TGTGCCAGCAGCGTAGGACAGGGAAAAAGCCTCTCTGGGGCCAACGTCCTGACTTTC. Translation: CASSVGQGKSLSGANVLTF.

This clonotype was observed a handful of times. This chain uses TRBV14 with TRBJ2-1; D possibly corresponds to TRBD1 (5 bases). This CDR3 spans 18 amino acids. V was clipped by 0 bases and J by 8 bases, with 23 bases between them. From germline, CDR1 is SGHDN and CDR2 FVKESK. The CDR3 DNA follows: TGTGCCAGCAGCCAAGAATTTTGGGCTGCAGGGATTTACGATGAGCAGTTCTTC. Translated, it gives CASSQEFWAAGIYDEQFF.

This chain uses TRBV6-1 with TRBJ2-6; perhaps TRBD1 as D (6 bases). The germline V and J ends were trimmed by 6 bases and 4 bases, with 13 bases remaining between them. The CDR3 extends over 15 amino acids. Germline values: CDR1 MNHNS, CDR2 SASEGT. The CDR3 region is CASRSQGSGANVLTF. The CDR3 bases are TGTGCCAGCAGATCCCAGGGGTCCGGGGCCAACGTCCTGACTTTC.

The table lists this clonotype with a few counts. This sequence joins TRBV29-1 and TRBJ2-1, with 9 bases that match TRBD2. This CDR3 has 14 residues. From germline, CDR1 is SQVTM and CDR2 ANQGSEA. The V and J ends lost 5 bases and 2 bases, in that order; junction bases with no gene match: 4. The CDR3 loop reads CSVQREVPYNEQFF. The CDR3 DNA reads as TGCAGCGTTCAGCGGGAGGTCCCCTACAATGAGCAGTTCTTC.

The chain recombines TRBV28 with TRBJ2-4, with a possible D match to TRBD2 (6 bases). This CDR3 has 13 amino acids. Per germline, CDR1 MDHEN and CDR2 SYDVKM. With 4 bases removed from V and 6 bases from J, the gap between germline ends came to 10 bases. This CDR3 is CASSSRGVNIQYF. In nucleotides, the CDR3 is TGTGCCAGCAGTTCTCGCGGGGTAAACATTCAGTACTTC. Supplemented by reference TRBV28 and TRBJ2-4, the full variable domain reads DVKVTQSSRYLVKRTGEKVFLECVQDMDHENMFWYRQDPGLGLRLIYFSYDVKMKEKGDIPEGYSVSREKKERFSLILESASTNQTSMYLCASSSRGVNIQYFGAGTRLSVL.

This clonotype was detected only a few times. The rearrangement links TRBV20-1 to TRBJ2-3; 7 positions match TRBD1. Germline values: CDR1 DFQATT, CDR2 SNEGSKA (reference sequence). The V and J ends lost 6 bases and 5 bases, in that order; junction bases with no gene match: 8. This CDR3 contains 13 residues. CDR3 nucleotides: TGCAGTGCCCCCCGCGCAGGGGGAGATACGCAGTATTTT. It codes for CSAPRAGGDTQYF.